Listed below are T cell receptor beta chains from one sample, sequenced in a study of shared clonotypes between healthy human individuals. Sequencing used immunoSEQ multiplex PCR; TCRdb keeps in-frame clones, though not all of them. The table includes about 690,000 clones, roughly 88% detected once. Sequenced sample: memory CD8+ T cells from PBMCs. Receptors originate from a man between 18 and 35 years old in good health. Some clones in this sample may be carry-over from other donors' samples. Each CDR3 is given with its conserved first and last residue. D genes are given only for firm matches. Clone size is not always given. Where it is, it says once, few, many or a class for expanded clones.

d_gene	abundance	j_gene	v_gene	CDR3nt	CDR3aa
.	.	TRBJ2-1	TRBV6-1	TGTGCCAGCATGCGCGGGAACTACAATGAGCAGTTCTTC	CASMRGNYNEQFF
TRBD2	few	TRBJ2-7	TRBV5-1	TGCGCCAGCAGACCGACTAGCGGAGTAGGGTACGAGCAGTACTTC	CASRPTSGVGYEQYF
.	once	TRBJ1-2	TRBV15	TGTGCCACCAGCAGTACGGGCGAGGATAACTATGGCTACACCTTC	CATSSTGEDNYGYTF
.	.	TRBJ2-4	TRBV14	TGTGCCAGCAGCCCCCAATTGGGAGCCAAAAACATTCAGTACTTC	CASSPQLGAKNIQYF
.	few	TRBJ1-5	TRBV7-9	TGTGCCAGCAGCTTAGCCAACGACAGAAGCAATCAGCCCCAGCATTTT	CASSLANDRSNQPQHF
.	.	TRBJ1-1	TRBV7-9	TGTGCCAGCAGCTGGCTGCCCGGGGGGAACACTGAAGCTTTCTTT	CASSWLPGGNTEAFF
.	.	TRBJ2-3	TRBV1	TGCACCAGCAGCCACCCGTCTGGGGGAGGCACAGATACGCAGTATTTT	CTSSHPSGGGTDTQYF
TRBD2	.	TRBJ2-1	TRBV7-9	TGTGCCAGCAGCTTAGGGGGACTAGCGGGACCCTCCTACAATGAGCAGTTCTTC	CASSLGGLAGPSYNEQFF
.	many	TRBJ1-1	TRBV15	TGTGCCACCAGAGGGACGTTGATGAACACTGAAGCTTTCTTT	CATRGTLMNTEAFF
.	.	TRBJ2-2	TRBV9	TGTGCCAGCAGCATTAACACCGGGGAGCTGTTTTTT	CASSINTGELFF
.	.	TRBJ1-1	TRBV7-9	TGTGCCAGCAGCTCCACCGGGACACCAGAAGCTTTCTTT	CASSSTGTPEAFF
.	.	TRBJ1-2	TRBV19	TGTGCCAGTAGTATTCTTTCAGAGGGCTACTATGGCTACACCTTC	CASSILSEGYYGYTF
.	.	TRBJ1-1	TRBV27	TGTGCCAGCAGTGACGGGGGATACACTGAAGCTTTCTTT	CASSDGGYTEAFF
.	.	TRBJ1-2	TRBV20-1	TGCAGTGCTAGCGTCCTGACCTTC	CSASVLTF
.	.	TRBJ2-7	TRBV19	TGTGCCAGTAGTCACAGGGCAAACTCCTACGAGCAGTACTTC	CASSHRANSYEQYF
.	.	TRBJ2-3	TRBV9	TGTGCCAGCAGCGTAGCCGTAGCGGCTAGCACAGATACGCAGTATTTT	CASSVAVAASTDTQYF
.	.	TRBJ1-1	TRBV30	TGTGCCTGGGGTGAGACATCAGGGTTTGAAGCTTTCTTT	CAWGETSGFEAFF
.	.	TRBJ2-7	TRBV6-5	TGTGCCAGCAGTTACTCGAGGAGGGGTTACGAGCAGTACTTC	CASSYSRRGYEQYF
.	.	TRBJ2-2	TRBV7-3	TGTGCCAGCAGGGACCGGGCTAGCGCGAACACCGGGGAGCTGTTTTTT	CASRDRASANTGELFF
TRBD1	.	TRBJ1-1	TRBV28	TGTGCCAGCAGTTTATTGACAGGGGGTGGAGAGGGAGCTTTCTTT	CASSLLTGGGEGAFF
.	.	TRBJ2-7	TRBV11-2	TGTGCCAGCAGCTCCTCCTTTGGGCGGCCCTACGAGCAGTACTTC	CASSSSFGRPYEQYF
.	.	TRBJ2-3	TRBV28	TGTGCCAGCAGTGATGTAACGGGACATGTAGATACGCAGTATTTT	CASSDVTGHVDTQYF
.	.	TRBJ2-2	TRBV9	TGTGCCAGCAGCGTTGAGGGCGGAAACACCGGGGAGCTGTTTTTT	CASSVEGGNTGELFF
.	.	TRBJ2-7	TRBV28	TGTGCCAGCAGTTTTCCCGAAGGGCTCGAGCAGTACTTC	CASSFPEGLEQYF
.	once	TRBJ2-7	TRBV29-1	TGCAGCGTGGGGACGGCAGCCTACGAGCAGTACTTC	CSVGTAAYEQYF
.	.	TRBJ1-5	TRBV4-1	TGCGCCAGCAGCCAAGTGCCGCTTGAAGGGGTTGGTCAGCCCCAGCATTTT	CASSQVPLEGVGQPQHF
TRBD1	.	TRBJ2-7	TRBV27	TGTGCCAGCAAGAGGGGGCCGGGACAGGGGTTAAGCGAGCAGTACTTC	CASKRGPGQGLSEQYF
TRBD1	once	TRBJ1-1	TRBV7-9	TGTGCCAGCTGGACAGGGGAAGGGATGAACACTGAAGCTTTCTTT	CASWTGEGMNTEAFF
.	many	TRBJ2-1	TRBV5-1	TGCGCCAGCCATCCGGGCCGCAATCCCGTAGAGCATGAGCAGTTCTTC	CASHPGRNPVEHEQFF
.	.	TRBJ2-1	TRBV7-9	TGTGCCAGCAGCGGGGACTACAATGAGCAGTTCTTC	CASSGDYNEQFF
.	.	TRBJ2-7	TRBV19	TGTGCCAGTAGTGCCGGTCCGACGGAGTTCGGGGCCTACGAGCAGTACTTC	CASSAGPTEFGAYEQYF
.	.	TRBJ2-2	TRBV11-3	TGTGCCAGCAGCTACCGCGTAGGCGAGAACACCGGGGAGCTGTTTTTT	CASSYRVGENTGELFF
TRBD1	.	TRBJ1-2	TRBV11-2	TGTGCCAGCAGCCCAAAGAGCGGGACAGGGTATTTTGGCTACACCTTC	CASSPKSGTGYFGYTF
TRBD2	.	TRBJ2-1	TRBV7-6	TGTGCCAGCAGCTTGGGGACTAGCGGGACCATTGAGCAGTTCTTC	CASSLGTSGTIEQFF
TRBD2	.	TRBJ2-7	TRBV10-3	TGTGCCATCAGTGAGGAGACTAGCGGGTACGAGCAGTACTTC	CAISEETSGYEQYF
TRBD2	.	TRBJ2-7	TRBV10-3	TGTGCCATCAGTGTTCTGAGCGGGGCCTCAAGCTCCTACGAGCAGTACTTC	CAISVLSGASSSYEQYF
.	.	TRBJ1-2	TRBV7-2	.	CASSFGPGANYGYTF
.	.	TRBJ2-7	TRBV6-1	TGTGCCAGCAGTCCCAGGCCCCCCACGGGGCAGTACTTC	CASSPRPPTGQYF
.	.	TRBJ2-2	TRBV13	TGTGCCAGCAGACCTGGGGGGGCGCTGGGCGGGGAGCTGTTTTTT	CASRPGGALGGELFF
.	.	TRBJ2-7	TRBV28	TGTGCCAGCAGTTTTCTGGAAGGGGACGAGCAGTACTTC	CASSFLEGDEQYF